This TCR beta chain was sequenced during a study of a mutant IDH1 vaccine in newly diagnosed glioma. Background on the study: Onset of vaccination occurred 4-6 weeks following radiotherapy alone, or with temozolomide cycles.

The study, taken as a whole, reports: Among all patients, vaccine-induced immune responses occurred in approximately 93%.

TCRdb's copy holds only in-frame clones and misses some; the assay was immunoSEQ multiplex PCR. The sample shows tens of thousands of clones, over 70% of them seen only once. CDR3 length: 13 residues. V was pared by 3 bases and J by 7 bases, with 4 bases of the junction left unmatched. Germline assignment: CDR1 SGHTA and CDR2 FQGNSA. Documented time point: week 47, end of study. The content of each vaccine dose was 300 ug of mutant IDH1 20-mer peptide, and topical imiquimod accompanied it. Patients in the study were vaccinated eight times, receiving shots in weeks 1, 3, 5, 7, 11, 15, 19 and 23. As for this clone: Its antigen is unknown.

The clonotype originates from a man in his fifties or sixties with glioma. Sample: PBMCs, taken from a glioma patient whose treatment included an IDH1 peptide vaccine. V gene TRBV7-2 combines with J gene TRBJ1-1, with 8 bases that match TRBD1. The CDR3 region has the DNA TGTGCCAGCAGCTTGACAGGGGTTAGTGAAGCTTTCTTT. Its protein product is CASSLTGVSEAFF.